A single sample gave rise to the 3 T cell receptor beta chains below, sequenced in a study of Ad26.COV2.S vaccination and SARS-CoV-2 variants. This table comes from immunoSEQ multiplex PCR, and its TCRdb copy is limited to in-frame clones, with some not included. The repertoire holds about 480,000 clones, with roughly 89% as singletons. Indicated treatment: around 19 received Ad26.COV2.S at low or high dose, single or two shots; about 5 received placebo; per-sample allocation not given. After the first vaccine or placebo injection, samples were drawn on day 63. Sequences were derived from peripheral blood, sampled in a trial of Ad26.COV2.S vaccine versus placebo. These receptors came from a person between 18 and 65 years old who received the Ad26.COV2.S COVID-19 vaccine or a placebo.

The chain uses TRBV30 and TRBJ2-2; 8 bases are a match to TRBD2. The CDR3 is 14 residues long. J gave up 3 bases and V 5 bases, and 5 bases lay outside the gene matches. CDR1 is GTSNPN, CDR2 SVGIG, per germline (reference sequence). CDR3 region: CAWRSGTHTGELFF. CDR3 DNA sequence: TGTGCCTGGCGTAGCGGGACGCACACCGGGGAGCTGTTTTTT.

This clone was recorded many times. The chain carries TRBV7-2 and TRBJ2-3, with TRBD1 matching 7 bases. The CDR3 is 14 residues long. Trimming cost V 3 bases and J 5 bases; bases outside gene matches: 5. Germline V gene sequence: CDR1 SGHTA, CDR2 FQGNSA. DNA for the CDR3: TGTGCCAGCAGCTTCGTACAGGGGAGAGATACGCAGTATTTT. Protein sequence: CASSFVQGRDTQYF.

The CDR3 is CASSRTGAETQYF. DNA for the CDR3: TGTGCCAGCAGCCGGACAGGAGCTGAGACCCAGTACTTC. The rearrangement links TRBV14 to TRBJ2-5, with 7 positions matching TRBD1. Trimming at V came to 4 bases and at J to 5 bases, leaving 4 bases not matched to a gene. Germline V gene sequence: CDR1 SGHDN, CDR2 FVKESK. The CDR3 is 13 amino acids.